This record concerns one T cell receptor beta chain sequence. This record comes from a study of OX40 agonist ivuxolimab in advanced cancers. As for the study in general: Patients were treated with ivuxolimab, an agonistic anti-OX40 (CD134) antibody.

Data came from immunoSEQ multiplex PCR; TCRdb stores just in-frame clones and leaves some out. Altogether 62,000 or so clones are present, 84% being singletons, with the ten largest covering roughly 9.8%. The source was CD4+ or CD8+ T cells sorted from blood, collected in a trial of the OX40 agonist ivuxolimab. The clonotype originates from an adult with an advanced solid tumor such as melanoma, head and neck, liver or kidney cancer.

CDR3 nucleotide sequence: TGTGCCATCAGTGAGTCGACCTTGCGGGGCGAAGCTTTCTTT. It is translated as CAISESTLRGEAFF. The chain uses TRBV10-3 and TRBJ1-1; possibly TRBD1 for D (5 bases). V was pared by 0 bases and J by 8 bases, with 13 bases between. Germline CDR1 ENHRY, CDR2 SYGVKD. The CDR3 runs to 14 residues.